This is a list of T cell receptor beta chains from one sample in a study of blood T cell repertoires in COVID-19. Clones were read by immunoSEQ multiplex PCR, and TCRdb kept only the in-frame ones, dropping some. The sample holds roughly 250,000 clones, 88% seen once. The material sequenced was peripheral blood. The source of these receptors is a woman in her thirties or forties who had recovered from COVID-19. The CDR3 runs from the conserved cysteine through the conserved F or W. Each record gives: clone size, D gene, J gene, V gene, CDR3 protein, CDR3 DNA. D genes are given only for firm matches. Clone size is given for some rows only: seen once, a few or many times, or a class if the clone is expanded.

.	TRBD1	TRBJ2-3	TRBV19	CASSWGQSTDTQYF	TGTGCCAGTAGTTGGGGACAGAGCACAGATACGCAGTATTTT
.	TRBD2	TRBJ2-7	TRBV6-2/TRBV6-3	CASSVTSMTYEQYF	TGTGCCAGCAGTGTGACTAGCATGACCTACGAGCAGTACTTC
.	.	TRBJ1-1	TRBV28	CASSLAGRETEAFF	TGTGCCAGCAGTTTGGCAGGGCGGGAAACTGAAGCTTTCTTT
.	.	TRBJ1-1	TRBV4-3	CASSQDLEGTEAFF	TGCGCCAGCAGCCAAGACCTAGAGGGCACTGAAGCTTTCTTT
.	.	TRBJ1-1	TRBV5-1	CASSLEGWTEAFF	TGCGCCAGCAGCTTGGAGGGGTGGACTGAAGCTTTCTTT
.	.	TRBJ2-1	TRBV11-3	CASSRPRASAYNEQFF	TGTGCCAGCAGCCGCCCCCGGGCTAGCGCCTACAATGAGCAGTTCTTC
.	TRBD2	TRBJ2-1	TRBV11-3	CASSAGLAGSMNSEQFF	TGTGCCAGCAGCGCGGGACTAGCGGGGAGCATGAACTCTGAGCAGTTCTTC
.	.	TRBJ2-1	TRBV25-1	CASSEGGSLSYNEQFF	TGTGCCAGCAGCGAGGGGGGGAGCTTATCCTACAATGAGCAGTTCTTC
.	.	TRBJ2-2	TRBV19	CATQTGRNTGELFF	TGTGCCACCCAGACAGGAAGAAACACCGGGGAGCTGTTTTTT
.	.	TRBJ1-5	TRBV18	CASSRGEHQPQHF	TGTGCCAGCTCACGAGGAGAACACCAGCCCCAGCATTTT
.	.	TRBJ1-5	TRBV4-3	CASSQDLTNQPQHF	TGCGCCAGCAGCCAAGATCTAACGAATCAGCCCCAGCATTTT
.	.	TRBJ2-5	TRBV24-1	CATSDLQGGKETQYF	TGTGCCACCAGTGATTTGCAGGGTGGCAAAGAGACCCAGTACTTC
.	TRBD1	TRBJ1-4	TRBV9	CASSMTTGTGGGKLFF	TGTGCCAGCAGCATGACCACCGGGACAGGGGGAGGAAAACTGTTTTTT
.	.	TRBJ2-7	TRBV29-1	CSVEDLGGSGSYEQYF	TGCAGCGTTGAAGATCTTGGGGGGTCGGGCTCCTACGAGCAGTACTTC
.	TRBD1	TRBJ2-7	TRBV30	CAWSDRAGGPYEQYF	TGTGCCTGGAGCGACAGGGCAGGTGGACCCTACGAGCAGTACTTC
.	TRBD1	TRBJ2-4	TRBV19	CATGDRGLNIQYF	TGTGCCACCGGGGACAGGGGCCTAAACATTCAGTACTTC
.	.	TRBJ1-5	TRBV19	CASSVQENQPQHF	TGTGCCAGTAGTGTACAGGAAAATCAGCCCCAGCATTTT
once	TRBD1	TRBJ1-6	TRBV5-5	CASSLDRVGSPLHF	TGTGCCAGCAGCCTCGACAGGGTGGGTTCACCCCTCCACTTT
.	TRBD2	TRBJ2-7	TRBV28	CASRASGVTYEQYF	TGTGCCAGCAGGGCTAGCGGGGTCACCTACGAGCAGTACTTC
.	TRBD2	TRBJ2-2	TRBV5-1	CASSLVGLAGAPNTGELFF	TGCGCCAGCAGCTTGGTGGGACTAGCGGGGGCCCCGAACACCGGGGAGCTGTTTTTT
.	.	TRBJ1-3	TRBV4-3	CASSQGSRRDRNTIYF	TGCGCCAGCAGCCAAGGGTCAAGGAGGGACCGAAACACCATATATTTT
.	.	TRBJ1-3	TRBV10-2	CASSVQISGNTIYF	TGCGCCAGCAGTGTGCAGATCTCTGGAAACACCATATATTTT
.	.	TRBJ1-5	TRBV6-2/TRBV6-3	CASSYDAGFPYSNQPQHF	TGTGCCAGCAGTTACGACGCAGGTTTTCCGTATAGCAATCAGCCCCAGCATTTT
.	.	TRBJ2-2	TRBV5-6	CASSLDTNTGELFF	TGTGCCAGCAGCTTGGACACGAACACCGGGGAGCTGTTTTTT
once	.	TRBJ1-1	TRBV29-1	CSVENSPNTEAFF	TGCAGCGTTGAGAACAGTCCGAACACTGAAGCTTTCTTT
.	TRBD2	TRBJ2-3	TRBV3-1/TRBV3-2	CASSQEASGAWNTQYF	TGTGCCAGCAGCCAAGAGGCTAGCGGGGCTTGGAATACGCAGTATTTT